The clone carrying this T cell receptor beta chain appeared once. The antigen is not known. The entry originates in a study of cytomegalovirus exposure and HLA in healthy donors. The PCR ran on 60 Vbeta and 13 Jbeta primers. Assay used: immunoSEQ multiplex PCR; TCRdb lists only in-frame clones, some missing. The sample has 130,000 or so clones, 65% to 75% seen once. General observations from the study: A later analysis reported that several of the most significant clusters appeared to be linked to common viral pathogens, among them Epstein-Barr virus.

V was trimmed by 6 bases and J by 3 bases, leaving 14 bases between them. This CDR3 comprises 14 residues. In germline, CDR1 is MNHNS, CDR2 SASEGT. Sequencing used PBMCs. This clonotype originated in a man aged 40-49 years in good health and CMV-seropositive. This chain joins TRBV6-1 and TRBJ1-2; the D gene is possibly TRBD1 (6 bases). CDR3 protein: CASSQRGGYYGYTF. The CDR3 DNA reads TGTGCCAGCAGCCAAAGGGGGGGATACTATGGCTACACCTTC.